The rows below give T cell receptor beta chains drawn from one sample of a study of Ad26.COV2.S vaccination and SARS-CoV-2 variants. The assay was immunoSEQ multiplex PCR, and TCRdb's table has in-frame clones only and misses some. The table shows over 400,000 clones, with about nine tenths occurring only once. Specimen: peripheral blood, collected in a trial of Ad26.COV2.S vaccine versus placebo. These receptors all come from a person aged 18-65 years who received the Ad26.COV2.S COVID-19 vaccine or a placebo. Each CDR3 is given with its conserved first and last residue. A D gene is named only where the DNA matches it firmly. Expanded clones are given a class, and other clones once, few, many or no size at all.

clone_size,v_call,d_call,j_call,cdr3_aa,cdr3_nt
.,TRBV19,.,TRBJ1-4,CASSIGTGEKLFF,TGTGCCAGTAGTATAGGCACAGGTGAAAAACTGTTTTTT
.,TRBV7-9,.,TRBJ1-1,CASSSKLGVGLDTEAFF,TGTGCCAGCAGCTCCAAACTTGGGGTCGGCCTGGACACTGAAGCTTTCTTT
once,TRBV7-2,.,TRBJ2-3,CASSGGPALGTDTQYF,TGTGCCAGCAGCGGGGGCCCGGCCTTAGGCACAGATACGCAGTATTTT
.,TRBV27,.,TRBJ2-7,CASSLSGEGVYEQYF,TGTGCCAGCAGTTTATCCGGGGAAGGGGTCTACGAGCAGTACTTC
once,TRBV4-3,.,TRBJ2-7,CASSQLQGFNEQYF,TGCGCCAGCAGCCAACTCCAGGGGTTCAACGAGCAGTACTTC
.,TRBV15,.,TRBJ1-6,CATSGTETSSYNSPLHF,TGTGCCACCAGCGGGACGGAGACTAGCTCCTATAATTCACCCCTCCACTTT
.,TRBV7-6,.,TRBJ2-6,CASSARVSGANVLTF,TGTGCCAGCAGCGCCAGGGTGTCTGGGGCCAACGTCCTGACTTTC
.,TRBV9,TRBD1,TRBJ1-2,CASSLGTALNYGYTF,TGTGCCAGCAGCTTAGGGACAGCCTTAAACTATGGCTACACCTTC
.,TRBV4-1,.,TRBJ1-5,CASSLRVSPNQPQHF,TGCGCCAGCAGCCTCCGGGTCAGCCCCAATCAGCCCCAGCATTTT
.,TRBV11-2,TRBD2,TRBJ2-5,CASSLLASGGEETQYF,TGTGCCAGCAGCTTACTAGCTAGCGGGGGGGAAGAGACCCAGTACTTC
.,TRBV27,.,TRBJ1-2,CASSLGRTHYGYTF,TGTGCCAGCAGTTTGGGCAGGACGCATTATGGCTACACCTTC
.,TRBV23-1,TRBD2,TRBJ2-7,CASSQSSGGTQYEQYF,TGCGCCAGCAGTCAATCATCGGGAGGGACTCAGTACGAGCAGTACTTC
.,TRBV5-4,.,TRBJ1-3,CASSLYGGSGNTIYF,TGTGCCAGCAGCTTGTACGGGGGCTCTGGAAACACCATATATTTT
.,TRBV9,.,TRBJ1-6,CASSTRQDRNSPLHF,TGTGCCAGCAGCACGAGACAGGATCGGAATTCACCCCTCCACTTT
.,TRBV29-1,TRBD1,TRBJ2-3,CSVTGTAETTDTQYF,TGCAGCGTTACCGGGACAGCGGAGACAACAGATACGCAGTATTTT
.,TRBV5-5,TRBD1,TRBJ1-2,CASSFATGNRGYGYTF,TGTGCCAGCAGCTTCGCGACAGGGAATCGGGGCTATGGCTACACCTTC
few,TRBV4-1,TRBD1,TRBJ1-2,CASSQAGTGFRYGGYTF,TGCGCCAGCAGCCAAGCCGGGACAGGTTTTAGGTATGGTGGCTACACCTTC
.,TRBV6-2/TRBV6-3,TRBD2,TRBJ2-5,CASSYSTGGARETQYF,TGTGCCAGCAGTTACTCGACCGGGGGGGCTCGGGAGACCCAGTACTTC
.,TRBV15,.,TRBJ1-4,CATSRTGEKLFF,TGTGCCACCAGCAGAACTGGGGAAAAACTGTTTTTT
.,TRBV3-1/TRBV3-2,.,TRBJ1-2,CASSQDVAGGGGYTF,TGTGCCAGCAGCCAAGATGTGGCGGGGGGTGGTGGCTACACCTTC
.,TRBV5-1,TRBD1,TRBJ1-1,CASSDYRGLVAFF,TGCGCCAGCAGCGATTACAGGGGGCTCGTAGCTTTCTTT
.,TRBV30,.,TRBJ1-2,CAWSVLGRPKPYGYTF,TGTGCCTGGAGTGTACTCGGCCGCCCGAAACCCTATGGCTACACCTTC
.,TRBV19,.,TRBJ2-7,CASSPSSSYEQYF,TGTGCCAGTAGTCCGTCAAGCTCCTACGAGCAGTACTTC
.,TRBV6-5,.,TRBJ1-5,CASSYSLGSQHF,TGTGCCAGCAGTTACTCGCTGGGGTCCCAGCATTTT
.,TRBV30,.,TRBJ2-5,CAWSVQGPQTQYF,TGTGCCTGGAGTGTACAGGGCCCCCAGACCCAGTACTTC
.,TRBV11-2,.,TRBJ1-1,CASSINRNTEAFF,TGTGCCAGCAGCATCAACAGGAACACTGAAGCTTTCTTT
.,TRBV7-8,.,TRBJ1-3,CASSLAIPTLSGNTIYF,TGTGCCAGCAGCTTAGCCATTCCTACGCTATCTGGAAACACCATATATTTT
.,TRBV5-5,.,TRBJ1-4,CASSLGTGGEKLFF,TGTGCCAGCAGCTTAGGGACTGGGGGAGAAAAACTGTTTTTT
.,TRBV7-9,.,TRBJ2-2,CASSLAAGPRGTGELFF,TGTGCCAGCAGCCTAGCTGCGGGACCTCGTGGGACCGGGGAGCTGTTTTTT
.,TRBV7-2,TRBD2,TRBJ2-5,CASSLEMAGGETQYF,TGTGCCAGCAGCTTAGAAATGGCGGGAGGAGAGACCCAGTACTTC
.,TRBV7-2,TRBD2,TRBJ2-4,CASSQRTSGGAAIQYF,TGTGCCAGCAGCCAAAGGACTAGCGGGGGGGCGGCGATTCAGTACTTC
.,TRBV2,.,TRBJ1-6,CASSLSRALYNSPLHF,TGTGCCAGCAGTCTTTCCAGGGCTCTCTATAATTCACCCCTCCACTTT
.,TRBV6-5,.,TRBJ1-5,CASSLSGSQPQHF,TGTGCCAGCAGTTTATCAGGGTCTCAGCCCCAGCATTTT
.,TRBV28,TRBD2,TRBJ2-5,CASMSSGAQETQYF,TGTGCCAGCATGTCCAGCGGGGCCCAAGAGACCCAGTACTTC
.,TRBV4-1,TRBD2,TRBJ2-1,CASSRATGTSGYNEQFF,TGCGCCAGCAGCCGAGCTACCGGGACTAGCGGGTACAATGAGCAGTTCTTC
.,TRBV11-2,TRBD1,TRBJ1-1,CASSGDRGRGNTEAFF,TGTGCCAGCAGCGGCGACAGGGGGCGTGGGAACACTGAAGCTTTCTTT
once,TRBV29-1,TRBD1,TRBJ1-3,CSVRQGADGNTIYF,TGCAGCGTTCGACAGGGGGCGGATGGAAACACCATATATTTT
.,TRBV6-5,.,TRBJ2-7,CASSLGGADYEQYF,TGTGCCAGCAGTCTTGGGGGGGCGGACTACGAGCAGTACTTC
.,TRBV13,.,TRBJ2-7,CASSFPLGLSSYEQYF,TGTGCCAGCAGCTTCCCCCTCGGCCTCAGCTCCTACGAGCAGTACTTC
.,TRBV2,.,TRBJ2-7,CATLAESYEQYF,TGTGCCACCCTGGCCGAAAGCTACGAGCAGTACTTC
.,TRBV5-8,TRBD2,TRBJ2-5,CASSRGGSQTQYF,TGTGCCAGCAGCCGGGGGGGCAGCCAGACCCAGTACTTC
.,TRBV5-1,TRBD1,TRBJ1-4,CASSPGTAFSGEKLFF,TGCGCCAGCAGCCCCGGGACAGCATTTTCAGGCGAAAAACTGTTTTTT
.,TRBV9,TRBD2,TRBJ2-1,CASALAGYNEQFF,TGTGCCAGCGCGCTAGCGGGGTACAATGAGCAGTTCTTC
.,TRBV3-1/TRBV3-2,.,TRBJ1-3,CASSPLKRWTGNTIYF,TGTGCCAGCAGCCCCTTGAAGAGGTGGACTGGAAACACCATATATTTT
.,TRBV5-1,TRBD1,TRBJ1-4,CASSTTDRGNEKLFF,TGCGCCAGCAGCACCACGGACAGGGGGAACGAAAAACTGTTTTTT
few,TRBV5-8,.,TRBJ2-1,CASSLGLLFSSYNEQFF,TGTGCCAGCAGCTTGGGACTCCTGTTTTCCTCCTACAATGAGCAGTTCTTC
.,TRBV24-1,.,TRBJ2-5,CATSGGRRETQYF,TGTGCCACCTCAGGGGGGCGCAGGGAGACCCAGTACTTC
.,TRBV28,TRBD2,TRBJ2-1,CASSFPGLAYNEQFF,TGTGCCAGCAGTTTTCCGGGACTAGCGTACAATGAGCAGTTCTTC
.,TRBV9,.,TRBJ1-4,CASSVEQSNEKLFF,TGTGCCAGCAGCGTAGAACAGTCTAATGAAAAACTGTTTTTT
.,TRBV7-9,.,TRBJ2-7,CASSPRNKGHEQYF,TGTGCCAGCAGCCCGCGTAATAAGGGCCACGAGCAGTACTTC